This T cell receptor (beta chain) emerged from a study of T cells in Graves' hyperthyroidism and ophthalmopathy. Study at large: Before treatment of any kind, peripheral blood was taken at initial diagnosis.

Germline V CDR1 and CDR2: LNHDA, SQIVND (reference sequence). The CDR3 is 14 amino acids. Notes on the study in general: Blood also held most thyroid clonotypes expanded beyond 0.001.

A word on this clonotype: As yet, its antigen is unknown. The junction departs from germline at one end; a sequencing error may be responsible.

Template material for amplifying TCR beta CDR3 regions consisted of RNA transcripts. TCR CDR3 underwent first-round RT-PCR with the HTBI primer set. Each CDR3 protein gets one entry after TCRdb re-called the multiplex PCR reads with MiXCR. Of around 240,000 distinct CDR3 sequences in the sample, around 15% were seen once. Clinicians diagnosed patients from clinical symptoms, serum thyroxine and TRAb, thyroid ultrasound and orbital computed tomography. This receptor was obtained from a woman aged 18 to 35 with Graves' ophthalmopathy. This rearrangement joins TRBV19 to TRBJ2-1; the D gene is possibly TRBD2 (6 bases). The sequenced material came from blood. CDR3 residues: CASSNGAGYNGQFF. Here the CDR3 DNA reads TGTGCCAGCTCTAACGGGGCGGGGTACAATGGGCAGTTCTTC.